This TCR beta chain is from a study of T cells after yellow fever vaccination. Whole-study context: Fractions of limited cellularity were prepared by means of SMART-Seq v4 Ultra Low Input.

As to this clonotype: Its antigen is currently unknown.

This CDR3 has 15 amino acids. Trimming took off 4 bases at V and 8 bases at J, with 20 bases between the two ends. The germline CDR1 and CDR2 sequences are SGHTA and FQGNSA. Template-switching 5'RACE yielded the TCR cDNA; a universal primer site and UMIs were added in the process. TCRdb processed the 5' RACE reads anew with MiXCR; each CDR3 protein has one entry. The table lists 400,000 to 650,000 distinct CDR3 sequences, about a fifth of them singletons, with roughly a sixth in the top ten. General study points: Weaker overall was a secondary response that nonetheless peaked faster, on day 5 versus 15. Researchers noted that a small share of clonotypes showed up in both CD4 and CD8 compartments.

The rearrangement links TRBV7-2 to TRBJ1-2, with a weak D call TRBD1 (6 bases). The sample was PBMCs, taken roughly 23 days after the first yellow fever vaccination. The TCR comes from a man aged 18 to 30 who received the YFV17D yellow fever vaccine. CDR3 bases: TGTGCCAGCAGCTCCCCAACAGGGTACAGGTGGGGCTACACCTTC. Its translation is CASSSPTGYRWGYTF.